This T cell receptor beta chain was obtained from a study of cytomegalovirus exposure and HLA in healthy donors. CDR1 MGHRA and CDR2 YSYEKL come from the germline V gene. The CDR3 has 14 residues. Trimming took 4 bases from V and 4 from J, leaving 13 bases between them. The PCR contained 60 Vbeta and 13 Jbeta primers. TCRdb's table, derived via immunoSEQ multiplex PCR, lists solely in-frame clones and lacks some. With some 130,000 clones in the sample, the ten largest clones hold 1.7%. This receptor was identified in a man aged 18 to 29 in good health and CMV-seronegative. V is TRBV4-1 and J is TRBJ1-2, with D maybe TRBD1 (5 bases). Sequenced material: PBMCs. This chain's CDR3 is CASSPLGLGYGYTF. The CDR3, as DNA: TGCGCCAGCAGCCCCCTGGGACTAGGCTATGGCTACACCTTC.